This T cell receptor (beta chain) was sequenced in a study of blood T cells in healthy people across ages. The length of the CDR3 is 16 residues. With 2 bases clipped from V and 5 bases from J, the junction kept 8 bases outside the gene matches. Germline V CDR1 and CDR2: LGHNA, YSLEER. The donors, all healthy, were Caucasians living in Russia, aged roughly 6 to 100. Total RNA amounts of at least 5 micrograms were extracted per sample. The use of a sample-barcoded 5' primer and a J-beta primer mix characterized a second PCR of about 7 to 12 cycles. A single record per CDR3 protein comes from TCRdb applying MiXCR to the 5' RACE reads. This repertoire shows 700,000 to 850,000 distinct CDR3 sequences, about 37% found once; its top ten account for 13%.

The receptor was isolated from a man between 18 and 35 years old in good health. This chain joins TRBV4-3 and TRBJ1-1, with 10 bases identical to TRBD1. The specimen was blood. As DNA, the CDR3 is TGCGCCAGCAGCCAATACGCGACAGGGGGCCAAACTGAAGCTTTCTTT. Amino acids: CASSQYATGGQTEAFF.